The 6 T cell receptor beta chains given below trace back to one sample, sequenced in a study of T cells after yellow fever vaccination. TCRdb re-called the 5' RACE reads through MiXCR, storing one row per CDR3 protein. The sample consists of 200,000 to 250,000 distinct CDR3 sequences, approximately 3% of them appearing once. This sample comprised CD4+ T cells sorted from PBMCs, obtained 10 days after the yellow fever booster vaccination. All receptors derive from a man aged 18 to 29 who received the YFV17D yellow fever vaccine.

Ten or more counts support this clonotype. The genes are TRBV5-1 and TRBJ1-2; D might be TRBD1 (5 bases). Between the trimmed V and J ends, which lost 3 bases and 4 bases, there was a span of 16 bases. Per germline, CDR1 SGHRS and CDR2 YFSETQ. CDR3 length: 15 residues. The CDR3, as DNA: TGCGCCAGCAGCTGGACATTGACGAACATCTATGGCTACACCTTC. Translating it yields CASSWTLTNIYGYTF.

This chain links TRBV10-3 with TRBJ2-3, with D unresolved. Per germline, CDR1 ENHRY and CDR2 SYGVKD. V was clipped by 3 bases and J by 0 bases, with 10 bases between them. CDR3 length: 15 residues. CDR3 sequence reads: CAISEYGQSTDTQYF. In DNA, the CDR3 is TGTGCCATCAGTGAATACGGGCAAAGCACAGATACGCAGTATTTT.

This clonotype was counted ten times or more. The chain links TRBV20-1 to TRBJ2-1; D is tentatively TRBD1 or TRBD2 (6 bases each). The length of the CDR3 is 15 residues. Deletions cut 0 bases from V and 5 bases from J, with 14 bases between. The germline CDR1 and CDR2 sequences are DFQATT and SNEGSKA (reference sequence). DNA for the CDR3: TGCAGTGCTAGAGAGAGCAGGGGAGGTGACAATGAGCAGTTCTTC. It translates to CSARESRGGDNEQFF.

The V call is TRBV7-9, the J call TRBJ1-1; D perhaps matches TRBD1 (6 bases). Trimming shortened V by 4 bases and J by 1 base, and 16 bases separated the two germline ends. This CDR3 spans 16 amino acids. CDR1 and CDR2 from the germline V gene are SEHNR and FQNEAQ (reference sequence). The CDR3 DNA sequence: TGTGCCAGCAGCTCCCGGGTCGGACAGAGGAACACTGAAGCTTTCTTT. It specifies CASSSRVGQRNTEAFF. The entire variable domain, with the rest obtained from reference TRBV7-9 and TRBJ1-1, is as follows: DTGVSQNPRHKITKRGQNVTFRCDPISEHNRLYWYRQTLGQGPEFLTYFQNEAQLEKSRLLSDRFSAERPKGSFSTLEIQRTEQGDSAMYLCASSSRVGQRNTEAFFGQGTRLTVV.

This clonotype has just a few counts. The chain recombines TRBV10-3 with TRBJ2-2, with a possible D match to TRBD1 (6 bases). V lost 8 bases and J lost 6, with 10 bases in between. Germline-derived CDR1 and CDR2 are ENHRY and SYGVKD. This CDR3 region has 12 residues. CDR3 bases: TGTGCCATCTCAGGGGTCGCCGGGGAGCTGTTTTTT. Its protein is CAISGVAGELFF.

The V and J genes are TRBV19 and TRBJ1-1, with D maybe TRBD1 (6 bases). Trimming took off 7 bases at V and 4 bases at J, with 16 bases between the two ends. Germline CDR1 reads LNHDA; CDR2 reads SQIVND (reference sequence). The length of the CDR3 is 14 residues. Here the CDR3 reads CASTSGDAGTEAFF. The CDR3 DNA reads TGTGCCAGTACCTCAGGGGACGCGGGCACTGAAGCTTTCTTT.